A selection of T cell receptor beta chains follows, all from one sample in a study of technical replicates of blood from several donors. Assay: immunoSEQ multiplex PCR; the TCRdb copy retains only in-frame clones and omits some. This sample yields tens of thousands of clones, of which just under 95% are seen a single time; around 0.41% belongs to the top ten. Sample: T cells isolated from PBMCs. All receptors derive from a human donor in good health. Both conserved end residues are part of each CDR3. Fields, in order: J gene, clone size, D gene, V gene, CDR3 DNA, CDR3 protein. A D gene is named only where the DNA matches it firmly. The size of a clone is reported for some rows only, either as once, few or many, or as a class for expanded clones.

J: TRBJ2-3
size: .
D: .
V: TRBV5-1
DNA: TGCGCCAGCAGCTTGGGCGCTAGCGGCACAGATACGCAGTATTTT
CDR3: CASSLGASGTDTQYF

J: TRBJ2-7
size: .
D: TRBD1
V: TRBV2
DNA: TGTGCCACCAAGGGACAGCAAGCCTACGAGCAGTACTTC
CDR3: CATKGQQAYEQYF

J: TRBJ1-4
size: .
D: .
V: TRBV30
DNA: TGTGCCTGGAGTCAGGGAATTGAAAAACTGTTTTTT
CDR3: CAWSQGIEKLFF

J: TRBJ2-1
size: .
D: TRBD2
V: TRBV11-3
DNA: TGTGCCAGCAGCTCTCTAGCGGGAGAAGAGCAGTTCTTC
CDR3: CASSSLAGEEQFF

J: TRBJ2-5
size: .
D: .
V: TRBV18
DNA: TGTGCCAGCTCCATAAACCCTGGGAGGGAGACCCAGTACTTC
CDR3: CASSINPGRETQYF

J: TRBJ1-1
size: .
D: TRBD1
V: TRBV4-3
DNA: TGCGCCAGCAGCCAAGATAGGGGCCGGGACAGCAGAGCTTTCTTT
CDR3: CASSQDRGRDSRAFF

J: TRBJ2-7
size: .
D: .
V: TRBV5-4
DNA: TGTGCCAGCAGGGCGGGGGCCAACTCCTACGAGCAGTACTTC
CDR3: CASRAGANSYEQYF

J: TRBJ2-1
size: .
D: .
V: TRBV28
DNA: TGTGCCAGCAGTGATCGGCGGGGGCGCCTTAATGAGCAGTTCTTC
CDR3: CASSDRRGRLNEQFF

J: TRBJ2-7
size: .
D: .
V: TRBV6-1
DNA: TGTGCCAGCAGTGAAGGAGGGGGGACAGTGCGCTACGAGCAGTACTTC
CDR3: CASSEGGGTVRYEQYF

J: TRBJ2-5
size: .
D: .
V: TRBV11-2
DNA: TGTGCCAGCAGCCCAACCGACTTTCAAGAGACCCAGTACTTC
CDR3: CASSPTDFQETQYF

J: TRBJ2-2
size: .
D: .
V: TRBV5-1
DNA: TGCGCCAGCAGCTCGAATATGGGCTCGAACACCGGGGAGCTGTTTTTT
CDR3: CASSSNMGSNTGELFF

J: TRBJ2-3
size: once
D: .
V: TRBV2
DNA: TGTGCCAGCAGCACCTTTGGGACTGGAGGGGATACGCAGTATTTT
CDR3: CASSTFGTGGDTQYF

J: TRBJ2-7
size: .
D: TRBD2
V: TRBV6-1
DNA: TGTGCCAGCAGTGAAGCGGGACTAGCTAACGAGCAGTACTTC
CDR3: CASSEAGLANEQYF

J: TRBJ1-1
size: .
D: .
V: TRBV19
DNA: TGTGCCAGTAGTATTGAAGGGGGCACTGAAGCTTTCTTT
CDR3: CASSIEGGTEAFF

J: TRBJ2-1
size: few
D: TRBD2
V: TRBV7-3
DNA: TGTGCCAGCAGCGAAATACTAGCGGCGTTAGGGGGTGAGCAGTTCTTC
CDR3: CASSEILAALGGEQFF

J: TRBJ1-1
size: .
D: .
V: TRBV10-2
DNA: TGCGCCAGCAGTGACTTAGGGGTGGTAGCTTTCTTT
CDR3: CASSDLGVVAFF

J: TRBJ2-7
size: .
D: .
V: TRBV13
DNA: TGTGCCAGCGGGGCGTCCGGGACTCACTCCTACGAGCAGTACTTC
CDR3: CASGASGTHSYEQYF

J: TRBJ1-1
size: .
D: TRBD1
V: TRBV6-4
DNA: TGTGCCAGCAGTGAAGGGGGCCGGAACACTGAAGCTTTCTTT
CDR3: CASSEGGRNTEAFF

J: TRBJ2-7
size: .
D: .
V: TRBV23-1
DNA: TGCGCCAGCAGTCAATCCAGACAATGCGAGCAGTACTTC
CDR3: CASSQSRQCEQYF

J: TRBJ2-5
size: .
D: .
V: TRBV30
DNA: TGTGCCTGGAGCCTAAGGACACAAGAGACCCAGTACTTC
CDR3: CAWSLRTQETQYF

J: TRBJ2-4
size: .
D: .
V: TRBV2
DNA: TGTGCCAGCTTCGGGGGACACATTCAGTACTTC
CDR3: CASFGGHIQYF

J: TRBJ2-7
size: .
D: .
V: TRBV13
DNA: TGTGCCAGCAGCTTAGTGGGGGCCATCTACGAGCAGTACTTC
CDR3: CASSLVGAIYEQYF

J: TRBJ1-2
size: .
D: .
V: TRBV30
DNA: TGTGCTTCCGACAGGACTTATGGCTACACCTTC
CDR3: CASDRTYGYTF

J: TRBJ2-7
size: once
D: TRBD1
V: TRBV4-3
DNA: TGCGCCAGCAGCCCCCGGGACAGGGGGGACGAGCAGTACTTC
CDR3: CASSPRDRGDEQYF

J: TRBJ1-1
size: few
D: TRBD1
V: TRBV2
DNA: TGTGCCAGCAGAGATGGACAGGGGGCTTTCTTT
CDR3: CASRDGQGAFF

J: TRBJ1-5
size: few
D: .
V: TRBV11-3
DNA: TGTGCCAGCATAACAGGATTCAATCAGCCCCAGCATTTT
CDR3: CASITGFNQPQHF

J: TRBJ1-1
size: .
D: .
V: TRBV2
DNA: TGTGCCAGCAGCGACGGACTCTCCCATGAAGCTTTCTTT
CDR3: CASSDGLSHEAFF

J: TRBJ2-3
size: .
D: .
V: TRBV28
DNA: TGTGCCAGCAGTTTTCTAGGGACTTATGGCACAGATACGCAGTATTTT
CDR3: CASSFLGTYGTDTQYF

J: TRBJ1-1
size: .
D: TRBD1
V: TRBV15
DNA: TGTGCCACCAGCAGACTGACAGGGATGAACACTGAAGCTTTCTTT
CDR3: CATSRLTGMNTEAFF

J: TRBJ2-1
size: .
D: .
V: TRBV5-1
DNA: TGCGCCAGCAGCTTGGTTCAGGGGTTCAATGAGCAGTTCTTC
CDR3: CASSLVQGFNEQFF

J: TRBJ1-1
size: .
D: TRBD1
V: TRBV5-1
DNA: TGCGCCAGCAGCGAGGGGACAGGGGTCACTGAAGCTTTCTTT
CDR3: CASSEGTGVTEAFF

J: TRBJ2-1
size: once
D: TRBD2
V: TRBV9
DNA: TGTGCCAGCAGCGCCGCTCGGGGACTAGCTATAAATGAGCAGTTCTTC
CDR3: CASSAARGLAINEQFF

J: TRBJ2-7
size: .
D: .
V: TRBV11-3
DNA: TGTGCCAGCAGCGCAACCGGGAGCTCCTACGAGCAGTACTTC
CDR3: CASSATGSSYEQYF

J: TRBJ2-1
size: .
D: TRBD2
V: TRBV9
DNA: TGTGCCAGCAGCCCTCGGACTAGCGGGCCCTCCCGGGAGCAGTTCTTC
CDR3: CASSPRTSGPSREQFF

J: TRBJ1-1
size: .
D: TRBD1
V: TRBV4-1
DNA: TGCGCCAGCAGCCAACAGGGGGGGAACACTGAAGCTTTCTTT
CDR3: CASSQQGGNTEAFF

J: TRBJ2-7
size: .
D: TRBD1
V: TRBV5-1
DNA: TGCGCCAGCAGCGTACAGGGGGGCGAGCAGTACTTC
CDR3: CASSVQGGEQYF